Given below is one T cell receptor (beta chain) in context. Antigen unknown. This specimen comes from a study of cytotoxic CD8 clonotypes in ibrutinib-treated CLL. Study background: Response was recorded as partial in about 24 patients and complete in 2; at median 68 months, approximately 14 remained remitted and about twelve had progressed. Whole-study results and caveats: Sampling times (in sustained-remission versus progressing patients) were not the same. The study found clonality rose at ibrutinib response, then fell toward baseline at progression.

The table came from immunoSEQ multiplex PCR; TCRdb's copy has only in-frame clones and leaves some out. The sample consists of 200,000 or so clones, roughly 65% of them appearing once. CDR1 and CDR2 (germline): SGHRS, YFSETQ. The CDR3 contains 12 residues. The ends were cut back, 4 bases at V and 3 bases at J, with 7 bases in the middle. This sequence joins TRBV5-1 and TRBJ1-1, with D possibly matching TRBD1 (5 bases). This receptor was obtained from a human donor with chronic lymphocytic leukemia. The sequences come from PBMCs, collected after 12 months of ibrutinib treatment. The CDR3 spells CASSRDHTEAFF. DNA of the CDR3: TGCGCCAGCAGCCGGGACCACACTGAAGCTTTCTTT.